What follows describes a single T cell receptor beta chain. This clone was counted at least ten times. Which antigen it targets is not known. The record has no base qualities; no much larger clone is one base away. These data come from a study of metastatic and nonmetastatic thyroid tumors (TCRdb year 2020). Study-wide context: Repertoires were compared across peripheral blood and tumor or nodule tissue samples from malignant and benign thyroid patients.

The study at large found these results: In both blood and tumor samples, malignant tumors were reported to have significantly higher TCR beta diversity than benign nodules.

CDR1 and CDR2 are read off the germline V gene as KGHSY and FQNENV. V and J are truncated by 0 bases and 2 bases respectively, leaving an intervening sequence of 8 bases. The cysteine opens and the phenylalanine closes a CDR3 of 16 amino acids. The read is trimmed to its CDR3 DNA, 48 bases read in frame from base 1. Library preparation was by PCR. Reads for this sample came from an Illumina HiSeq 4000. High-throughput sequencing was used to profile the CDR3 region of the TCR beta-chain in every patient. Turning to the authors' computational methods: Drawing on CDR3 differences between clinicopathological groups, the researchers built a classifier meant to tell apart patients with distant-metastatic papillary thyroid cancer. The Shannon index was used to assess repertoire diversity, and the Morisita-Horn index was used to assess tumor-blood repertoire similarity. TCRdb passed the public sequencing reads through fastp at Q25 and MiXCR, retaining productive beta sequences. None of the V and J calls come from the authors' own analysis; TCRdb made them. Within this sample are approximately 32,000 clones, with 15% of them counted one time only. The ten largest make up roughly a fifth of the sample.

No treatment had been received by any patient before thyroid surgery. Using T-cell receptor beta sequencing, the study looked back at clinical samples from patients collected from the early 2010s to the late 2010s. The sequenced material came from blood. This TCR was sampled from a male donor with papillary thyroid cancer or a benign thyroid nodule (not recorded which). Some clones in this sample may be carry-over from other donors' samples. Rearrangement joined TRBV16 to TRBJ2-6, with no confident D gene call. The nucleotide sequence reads TGTGCCAGCAGCCAATCGAGATCGGCTGGGGCCAACGTCCTGACTTTC. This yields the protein CASSQSRSAGANVLTF.